The 10 T cell receptor beta chains in this list originate from one sample, sequenced in a study of T cells in Graves' hyperthyroidism and ophthalmopathy. Regions amplified from RNA transcripts were the TCR beta CDR3 regions. The study used the HTBI primer set for a first-round RT-PCR of the TCR CDR3. TCRdb re-called the multiplex PCR reads through MiXCR, storing one row per CDR3 protein. The data hold approximately 500,000 distinct CDR3 sequences, with approximately 44% observed a single time. The sequenced sample consisted of peripheral blood or thyroid tissue (not recorded which). The receptors were sampled from a woman between 18 and 29 years old with Graves' hyperthyroidism.

This clonotype was detected ten times or more. This chain connects TRBV6-4 to TRBJ2-2; D is uncertain. The CDR3 is 13 amino acids. The germline V gene encodes CDR1 MRHNA and CDR2 SNTAGT. V was cut by 2 bases and J by 0 bases, with 1 base left in between. CDR3 nucleotides: TGTGCCAGCAGTGACACGAACACCGGGGAGCTGTTTTTT. As protein: CASSDTNTGELFF.

This clonotype was detected a few times. The chain uses TRBV3-1 and TRBJ2-7; 7 positions match TRBD1. Germline V gene data show CDR1 as LGHDT and CDR2 as YNNKEL (reference sequence). The trim removed 4 bases at V and 7 bases at J, leaving 13 bases unmatched. CDR3 length: 15 residues. CDR3 DNA: TGTGCCAGCAGCCTCTTACCCACAGGGGCGGAAGAGCAGTACTTC. Protein: CASSLLPTGAEEQYF.

In its sample, this clonotype was seen many times. The gene calls are TRBV3-1 and TRBJ1-1; TRBD1 is a possible D gene (5 bases). Germline V lookup: CDR1 LGHDT, CDR2 YNNKEL (reference sequence). Trimming cost V 5 bases and J 4 bases, with 14 bases left between them. CDR3 length: 14 residues. This CDR3 is CASSGTVRGTEAFF. The CDR3 DNA reads TGTGCCAGCAGCGGGACCGTACGGGGCACTGAAGCTTTCTTT.

This clonotype was observed many times. This chain uses TRBV20-1 with TRBJ2-7; 7 positions match TRBD2. This CDR3 has 13 residues. Trimming cost V 3 bases and J 1 base; bases outside gene matches: 3. Looked up from germline, CDR1 is DFQATT and CDR2 is SNEGSKA (reference sequence). The CDR3 region has the DNA TGCAGTGCTAGGACTAGCCCGTCCTACGAGCAGTACTTC. Amino acids: CSARTSPSYEQYF.

The chain recombines TRBV2 with TRBJ1-5; D not certain. The length of the CDR3 is 16 residues. V was clipped by 6 bases and J by 3 bases, with 18 bases between them. Germline V gene sequence: CDR1 SNHLY, CDR2 FYNNEI. CDR3 in amino acids: CASSLGRRAINQPQHF. Here the CDR3 DNA reads TGTGCCAGCAGCTTGGGGAGGAGGGCGATCAATCAGCCCCAGCATTTT.

V usage is TRBV5-6 and J usage is TRBJ2-7; D is tentatively TRBD1 or TRBD2 (5 bases each). Trimming removed 2 bases at V and 0 bases at J, with 15 bases between. This CDR3 has 16 residues. Germline loops: CDR1 SGHDT, CDR2 YYEEEE. This chain's CDR3 is CASSFDGRGPSYEQYF. The CDR3 DNA reads as TGTGCCAGCAGCTTTGATGGTCGGGGACCCTCCTACGAGCAGTACTTC.

This clonotype was counted many times. The rearrangement links TRBV20-1 to TRBJ2-7; 12 positions agree with TRBD2. This CDR3 has 14 residues. Germline CDR1 and CDR2: DFQATT and SNEGSKA (reference sequence). After removal of 4 bases from V and 6 bases from J, the junction contained 7 bases not matched to a gene. The CDR3 DNA reads as TGCAGTGCTACCAGACTAGCGGGAGCCCGCGAGCAGTACTTC. The encoded protein is CSATRLAGAREQYF.

CDR3 nucleotide sequence: TGCAGCGTTGAAGATGGGACCGGGACTAGCGGGAGGGATGAGCAGTACTTC. Translation: CSVEDGTGTSGRDEQYF. V and J are TRBV29-1 and TRBJ2-7; 16 nucleotides match TRBD2. Germline V CDR1 and CDR2: SQVTM, ANQGSEA. The CDR3 runs 17 residues. The V and J ends lost 0 bases and 7 bases, in that order; junction bases with no gene match: 9.

This clonotype turned up a few times. J is TRBJ1-1 and V is TRBV18; D is uncertain. The CDR3 covers 15 residues. Trimming cost V 1 base and J 1 base, with 10 bases left between them. CDR1 and CDR2 (germline): KGHSH, LQKENI. The CDR3 coding sequence is TGTGCCAGCTCACCACTCGACAAGAAGAACACTGAAGCTTTCTTT. It is translated as CASSPLDKKNTEAFF.

This clonotype was picked up many times. The V and J genes are TRBV4-2 and TRBJ2-5; D not certain. CDR3 size: 14 residues. Germline loops: CDR1 LGHNA, CDR2 YNFKEQ. V shed 0 bases and J shed 4 bases, with 9 bases lying between them. The CDR3 DNA sequence: TGTGCCAGCAGCCAAGATCAACTCCCAGAGACCCAGTACTTC. Its translation is CASSQDQLPETQYF.